Below, 24 T cell receptor beta chains from the same sample are listed, as sequenced in a study of CD8+ T cells in alopecia areata. The authors extracted RNA and reverse transcribed it into cDNA as the sequencing template. Here immunoSEQ multiplex PCR was the method, and the copy in TCRdb shows in-frame clones only, minus some. Among some 110,000 clones listed, roughly two thirds were seen once. The source material was CD4+ T cells sorted from blood. The receptors were sampled from a human donor in good health.

The chain links TRBV5-6 to TRBJ2-5, with 10 nucleotides matching TRBD2. The CDR3 is made up of 17 amino acids. Germline loops: CDR1 SGHDT, CDR2 YYEEEE. The J segment lost 0 bases and the V segment lost 4 bases, leaving 9 bases of the junction unmatched. CDR3 amino acids: CASSITYSGRYQETQYF. In DNA form, the CDR3 reads TGTGCCAGCAGCATTACCTATAGCGGGAGGTACCAAGAGACCCAGTACTTC.

V gene TRBV29-1 combines with J gene TRBJ2-7; D remains unclear. Trimming shortened V by 3 bases and J by 1 base, and 10 bases separated the two germline ends. This CDR3 is built from 13 residues. CDR1 and CDR2 from the germline V gene are SQVTM and ANQGSEA. The chain's CDR3 is CSVEQLGSYEQYF. The CDR3 bases are TGCAGCGTTGAGCAGTTAGGGTCCTACGAGCAGTACTTC.

The chain uses TRBV29-1 and TRBJ2-3; D is unresolved. Germline CDR1 reads SQVTM; CDR2 reads ANQGSEA. CDR3 length: 12 amino acids. Trimming took off 4 bases at V and 0 bases at J, with 5 bases between the two ends. The CDR3 sequence: CSVALSTDTQYF. CDR3 nucleotide sequence: TGCAGCGTTGCTCTCAGCACAGATACGCAGTATTTT.

This clone was counted only a few times. The V and J genes are TRBV29-1 and TRBJ2-7; 7 nucleotides match TRBD1. Looked up from germline, CDR1 is SQVTM and CDR2 is ANQGSEA. The trim removed 7 bases at V and 2 bases at J, leaving 23 bases unmatched. The CDR3 contains 18 residues. Here the CDR3 reads CSADPGRWVRTGTYEQYF. The CDR3 nucleotides are TGCAGCGCCGATCCCGGTAGATGGGTAAGGACAGGTACCTACGAGCAGTACTTC.

The V and J genes are TRBV7-2 and TRBJ1-4; D is ambiguous. Germline CDR1 SGHTA, CDR2 FQGNSA. The V gene lost 6 bases and the J gene lost 4 bases, with 12 bases spanning the gap. This CDR3 has 14 residues. CDR3 amino acids: CASSLVMSNEKLFF. CDR3 sequence (DNA): TGTGCCAGCAGTTTGGTGATGAGTAATGAAAAACTGTTTTTT.

This chain uses TRBV5-1 with TRBJ2-3; TRBD2 might be the D (6 bases). Germline assignment: CDR1 SGHRS and CDR2 YFSETQ. Trimming took off 1 base at V and 3 bases at J, with 12 bases between the two ends. CDR3 length: 15 residues. CDR3 DNA: TGCGCCAGCAGCTTGCTGATTCGGGAGACAGATACGCAGTATTTT. This sequence encodes CASSLLIRETDTQYF.

The chain employs TRBV29-1 and TRBJ2-2, with a possible D match to TRBD2 (6 bases). Germline V lookup: CDR1 SQVTM, CDR2 ANQGSEA. Trimming pared 5 bases from V and 1 base from J, leaving 11 bases between. The CDR3 has 14 residues. Here the CDR3 reads CSVRMGGNTGELFF. The CDR3 nucleotides read TGCAGCGTTCGGATGGGGGGGAACACCGGGGAGCTGTTTTTT.

This clone was picked up a small number of times. The rearrangement uses TRBV6-5 and TRBJ2-7, with a weak D call TRBD2 (6 bases). Per the germline V gene, CDR1 is MNHEY and CDR2 is SVGAGI. V was shortened by 11 bases and J by 6 bases, with 17 bases between the two germline ends. The CDR3 spans 12 residues. The CDR3 sequence: CAARGLASEQYF. The DNA of the CDR3 is TGTGCCGCTCGAGGGCTAGCGAGCGAGCAGTACTTC.

The V and J genes are TRBV30 and TRBJ1-1; D possibly corresponds to TRBD1 (5 bases). CDR1 GTSNPN and CDR2 SVGIG come from the germline V gene (reference sequence). V lost 0 bases and J lost 1, with 9 bases in between. The CDR3 has 14 residues. In nucleotides, the CDR3 is TGTGCCTGGAGTGTTGGGGGTCGGAACACTGAAGCTTTCTTT. It is translated as CAWSVGGRNTEAFF.

This sequence joins TRBV18 and TRBJ2-5, with D unclear. The CDR3 runs to 13 residues. Germline-derived CDR1 and CDR2 are KGHSH and LQKENI. V lost 3 bases, J lost 4 bases, and 9 bases lay in between. CDR3 in amino acids: CASSPELRETQYF. CDR3 nucleotides: TGTGCCAGCTCACCGGAACTGCGAGAGACCCAGTACTTC.

The rearrangement joins TRBV7-6 to TRBJ2-1; D not resolved. The ends were cut back, 5 bases at V and 7 bases at J, with 6 bases in the middle. Germline CDR1 reads SGHVS; CDR2 reads FNYEAQ. The CDR3 is 11 amino acids. CDR3 sequence: CASSHGNEQFF. The CDR3 region has the DNA TGTGCCAGCAGCCATGGGAATGAGCAGTTCTTC.

This chain joins TRBV5-1 and TRBJ2-5, with TRBD1 as a possible D gene (8 bases). The CDR3 loop spans 19 amino acids. Between the trimmed V and J ends, which lost 2 bases and 1 base, there was a span of 24 bases. CDR1 and CDR2 from the germline V gene are SGHRS and YFSETQ. CDR3 nucleotide sequence: TGCGCCAGCAGCTTCCCGCAGGGGGCGGGGGCCAACCTCCAAGAGACCCAGTACTTC. Protein product: CASSFPQGAGANLQETQYF.

The chain carries TRBV5-4 and TRBJ2-3; 13 nucleotides align to TRBD2. Germline-derived CDR1 and CDR2 are SGHNT and YYREEE (reference sequence). The CDR3 is 18 residues long. Trimming cost V 1 base and J 5 bases; bases outside gene matches: 10. The CDR3 spells CASSLPSGLAGNRDTQYF. The CDR3 DNA is TGTGCCAGCAGCTTGCCCTCGGGACTAGCGGGGAATAGAGATACGCAGTATTTT.

The chain combines TRBV29-1 with TRBJ2-7, with D unresolved. This CDR3 is 15 amino acids long. Trimming removed 4 bases at V and 0 bases at J, with 16 bases between. Germline lookup yields CDR1 SQVTM and CDR2 ANQGSEA. CDR3 sequence (DNA): TGCAGCGTTGCCCCTCGACACCGCTCCTCCTACGAGCAGTACTTC. This codes for CSVAPRHRSSYEQYF.

The chain employs TRBV30 and TRBJ2-5; TRBD2 matches at 10 bases. Unmatched junction bases numbered 2, after V lost 0 bases and J lost 1 base. Germline CDR1 and CDR2: GTSNPN and SVGIG (reference sequence). The CDR3 runs 15 residues. Here the CDR3 DNA reads TGTGCCTGGAGTGTAACTAGCGGGGCCCAAGAGACCCAGTACTTC. Protein: CAWSVTSGAQETQYF.

This chain links TRBV30 with TRBJ1-1; D unresolved. CDR3 size: 14 residues. Trimming pared 0 bases from V and 5 bases from J, leaving 13 bases between. Germline CDR1 GTSNPN, CDR2 SVGIG (reference sequence). Written as DNA, the CDR3 is TGTGCCTGGAGTGTAACCAGCACTGGGACTGAAGCTTTCTTT. It encodes CAWSVTSTGTEAFF.

The rearrangement joins TRBV6-1 to TRBJ1-5; D not certain. Germline V gene sequence: CDR1 MNHNS, CDR2 SASEGT. The CDR3 is 13 residues long. The V and J ends lost 3 bases and 6 bases respectively, with 9 bases between them. The CDR3 bases are TGTGCCAGCAGTGACTCGTGGTTTCAGCCCCAGCATTTT. Residues: CASSDSWFQPQHF.

The chain employs TRBV9 and TRBJ2-5; 10 nucleotides line up with TRBD2. The germline V gene encodes CDR1 SGDLS and CDR2 YYNGEE. V gave up 0 bases and J gave up 4 bases; unmatched junction bases: 0. This CDR3 spans 14 amino acids. Here the CDR3 reads CASSVVAGGETQYF. CDR3 DNA sequence: TGTGCCAGCAGCGTAGTAGCGGGGGGAGAGACCCAGTACTTC.

This chain links TRBV5-6 with TRBJ2-5, with D maybe TRBD1 (6 bases). Germline V gene lookup returns CDR1 SGHDT and CDR2 YYEEEE. The CDR3 totals 15 residues. The V end was cut by 5 bases, the J end by 0 bases, with 14 bases between. The CDR3 DNA follows: TGTGCCAGCAGTTCAGGGGCAGGGTACCAAGAGACCCAGTACTTC. The encoded protein is CASSSGAGYQETQYF.

This chain joins TRBV30 and TRBJ1-4; TRBD1 might be the D (6 bases). The V and J ends lost 8 bases and 4 bases respectively, with 17 bases between them. Germline assignment: CDR1 GTSNPN and CDR2 SVGIG (reference sequence). The CDR3 is made up of 14 amino acids. CDR3 in amino acids: CAQGPGHSNEKLFF. The DNA for the CDR3 is TGTGCCCAGGGGCCAGGACATAGTAATGAAAAACTGTTTTTT.

Only a few counts were recorded for this clone. The same CDR3 also results from other DNA sequences found in this sample. This chain joins TRBV29-1 and TRBJ1-1; D not certain. V was trimmed by 6 bases and J by 1 base, leaving 6 bases between them. Looked up from germline, CDR1 is SQVTM and CDR2 is ANQGSEA. The CDR3 has 11 residues. CDR3 loop: CSVEGNTEAFF. The DNA of the CDR3 is TGCAGCGTCGAGGGGAACACTGAAGCTTTCTTT.

V is TRBV4-2 and J is TRBJ2-1; D ambiguous. The CDR3 extends over 16 amino acids. V lost 0 bases, J lost 2 bases, and 11 bases lay in between. Germline V gives CDR1 LGHNA, CDR2 YNFKEQ. DNA of the CDR3: TGTGCCAGCAGCCAAGATCCAAGTCGCCCCTACAATGAGCAGTTCTTC. Amino acid sequence: CASSQDPSRPYNEQFF.

V and J are TRBV19 and TRBJ2-3; 10 bases fit TRBD2. Germline CDR1 and CDR2: LNHDA and SQIVND (reference sequence). The CDR3 totals 16 residues. The ends lost 5 bases at V and 4 bases at J; junction bases unmatched: 9. The CDR3 region is CASSSLLAGWADTQYF. The CDR3 DNA reads TGTGCCAGTAGTTCCCTACTAGCGGGGTGGGCAGATACGCAGTATTTT.

The rearrangement joins TRBV30 to TRBJ2-5; D possibly corresponds to TRBD1 (6 bases). V was clipped by 3 bases and J by 4 bases, with 18 bases between them. This CDR3 region has 15 residues. Germline CDR1 and CDR2: GTSNPN and SVGIG (reference sequence). CDR3 sequence (DNA): TGTGCCTGGAGGGAAAGAACAGGGTTGGTAGAGACCCAGTACTTC. It codes for CAWRERTGLVETQYF.